Listed here are 20 T cell receptor beta chains from one sample, sequenced in a study of blood T cells in healthy people across ages (dated by TCRdb to between 2014 and 2017). Libraries were prepared through 5' RACE. The instrument was an Illumina HiSeq 2500. A second roughly 7 to 11 cycle PCR used a sample-barcoded 5' primer and a J-beta primer mix. TCRdb handled the public reads itself, with Q25 trimming in fastp and clone calling in MiXCR, and kept productive beta chains. Every CDR3 protein is listed once, alongside the most common genes and DNA of its rows. A total of about 780,000 distinct CDR3 sequences appear in this sample, 35% to 60% of them only once. The ten largest clones represent roughly 20% of the sample. Material: blood. Receptors were obtained from an elderly man in good health.

This clonotype was seen at least ten times. The genes are TRBV27 and TRBJ2-3, with TRBD2 matching 7 bases. The germline CDR1 and CDR2 sequences are MNHEY and SMNVEV (reference sequence). CDR3 length: 15 amino acids. The trim removed 5 bases at V and 2 bases at J, leaving 7 bases unmatched. The CDR3 DNA is TGTGCCAGCAGTCTGCTAGCGGTTGACACAGATACGCAGTATTTT. Its translation is CASSLLAVDTDTQYF.

This clonotype appeared a few times. V gene TRBV3-1 combines with J gene TRBJ2-7; D gene unclear. In germline, CDR1 is LGHDT, CDR2 YNNKEL (reference sequence). CDR3 length: 14 amino acids. The V and J ends lost 1 base and 8 bases respectively, with 15 bases between them. CDR3 DNA: TGTGCCAGCAGCCAAGTTGGGCCCGAGAGGAAGCAGTACTTC. It codes for CASSQVGPERKQYF.

This clonotype occurred many times. The chain is built from TRBV20-1 and TRBJ1-2; D uncertain. Trimming shortened V by 5 bases and J by 2 bases, and 18 bases separated the two germline ends. In germline, CDR1 is DFQATT, CDR2 SNEGSKA (reference sequence). CDR3 length: 15 amino acids. The CDR3 region is CSAGAGGIFNYGYTF. The CDR3 DNA reads as TGCAGTGCTGGAGCCGGAGGGATATTCAACTATGGCTACACCTTC.

On this clonotype itself: A junction boundary mismatches the germline segment, possibly from a read error. The chain has TRBV6-1 and TRBJ2-6, with 8 positions matching TRBD1. The CDR3 covers 17 residues. The V gene's germline CDR1 is MNHNS and CDR2 SASEGT. CDR3 region: CASSPWTGKSGANVPTF. CDR3 DNA: TGTGCCAGCAGTCCCTGGACAGGGAAATCTGGGGCCAACGTCCCGACTTTC.

This chain connects TRBV29-1 to TRBJ2-7; the match to TRBD2 covers 9 bases. V was pared by 3 bases and J by 5 bases, with 8 bases of the junction left unmatched. In germline, CDR1 is SQVTM, CDR2 ANQGSEA. This CDR3 has 14 amino acids. CDR3 sequence (DNA): TGCAGCGTTGAGGTAGCGGGAGTTCTCAACGAGCAGTACTTC. It codes for CSVEVAGVLNEQYF.

The CDR3 sequence: CSVRQAMNTEAFF. DNA of the CDR3: TGCAGCGTACGACAGGCTATGAACACTGAAGCTTTCTTT. The chain carries TRBV29-1 and TRBJ1-1, with a weak D call TRBD1 (6 bases). Germline V lookup: CDR1 SQVTM, CDR2 ANQGSEA. V was pared by 6 bases and J by 0 bases, with 11 bases between. The CDR3 has 13 residues.

The chain recombines TRBV12-3 or TRBV12-4 with TRBJ2-3; no firm D call. V lost 10 bases, J lost 6 bases, and 11 bases lay in between. The CDR3 sequence is 11 residues long. CDR3 amino acids: CAISRSDTQYF. CDR3 DNA: TGTGCCATCTCGCGTTCGGATACGCAGTATTTT.

A note on this clonotype: Germline is not matched at one junction end, which may reflect a read error. The chain employs TRBV7-3 and TRBJ1-1; possibly TRBD1 for D (6 bases). The CDR3 runs 16 residues. Per the germline V gene, CDR1 is SGHTA and CDR2 is FQGTGA. In nucleotides, the CDR3 is TGTGCCAGCAGCCTAGCAGCTAGACAGGCTCACACGGAAGCTTTCTTT. The encoded protein is CASSLAARQAHTEAFF. The full variable domain, rest sourced from reference TRBV7-3 and TRBJ1-1, is GAGVSQTPSNKVTEKGKYVELRCDPISGHTALYWYRQSLGQGPEFLIYFQGTGAADDSGLPNDRFFAVRPEGSVSTLKIQRTERGDSAVYLCASSLAARQAHTEAFFGQGTRLTVV.

The V call is TRBV12-3 or TRBV12-4, the J call TRBJ2-3, with D possibly being TRBD2 (6 bases). The CDR3 length is 16 residues. The V gene lost 7 bases and the J gene lost 0 bases, with 17 bases spanning the gap. CDR3 region: CASTRQGGPSTDTQYF. CDR3 bases: TGTGCCAGCACGCGCCAGGGAGGACCGAGCACAGATACGCAGTATTTT.

A few counts support this clonotype. The rearrangement links TRBV20-1 to TRBJ2-7, with D possibly matching TRBD1 (5 bases). CDR3 length equals 12 residues. V was shortened by 3 bases and J by 3 bases, with 9 bases between the two germline ends. Germline assignment: CDR1 DFQATT and CDR2 SNEGSKA (reference sequence). For the CDR3, the DNA is TGCAGTGCTAGCATGCAGGGCTACGAGCAGTACTTC. Residues: CSASMQGYEQYF.

This clonotype was found many times. CDR3 loop: CASSPRLSYNEQFF. The CDR3 bases are TGTGCCAGCAGCCCCCGTCTCTCCTACAATGAGCAGTTCTTC. This sequence joins TRBV11-1 and TRBJ2-1; D unclear. Trimming stripped 5 bases from V and 0 bases from J, with 8 bases between. CDR1 SGHAT and CDR2 FQDESV come from the germline V gene (reference sequence). The CDR3 is 14 residues long.

This clonotype was detected only once. This rearrangement joins TRBV20-1 to TRBJ1-6; perhaps TRBD1 as D (6 bases). The CDR3 length is 16 residues. Germline V gene data show CDR1 as DFQATT and CDR2 as SNEGSKA (reference sequence). V lost 2 bases and J 9 bases, leaving 20 bases between the germline ends. CDR3 nucleotide sequence: TGCAGTGCTAGATCACCCCGGGACACAGAACGTTCACCCCTCCACTTT. It translates to CSARSPRDTERSPLHF.

The chain's CDR3 is CASKAGGAENEQFF. CDR3 bases: TGTGCCAGCAAAGCCGGGGGGGCGGAAAATGAGCAGTTCTTC. The gene calls are TRBV5-8 and TRBJ2-1; 8 bases line up with TRBD2. Trimming removed 6 bases from V and 7 bases from J; junction bases left unmatched: 9. The CDR3 contains 14 residues. CDR1 and CDR2 from the germline V gene are SGHTS and YDEGEE.

This sequence joins TRBV2 and TRBJ2-1; no clear D. CDR3 length: 11 residues. V was trimmed by 6 bases and J by 7 bases, leaving 7 bases between them. Germline V gene lookup returns CDR1 SNHLY and CDR2 FYNNEI. The CDR3: CASSDWNEQFF. CDR3 DNA sequence: TGTGCCAGCAGCGACTGGAATGAGCAGTTCTTC. The whole variable domain, remainder taken from reference TRBV2 and TRBJ2-1, is EPEVTQTPSHQVTQMGQEVILRCVPISNHLYFYWYRQILGQKVEFLVSFYNNEISEKSEIFDDQFSVERPDGSNFTLKIRSTKLEDSAMYFCASSDWNEQFFGPGTRLTVL.

The table lists this clonotype with a few counts. The genes are TRBV15 and TRBJ2-4, with D uncertain. The V gene's germline CDR1 is LNHNV and CDR2 YYDKDF (reference sequence). Trimming left V 0 bases short and J 0 bases short, with 3 bases between. This CDR3 has 14 amino acids. In DNA form, the CDR3 reads TGTGCCACCAGCAGAGAGTTAGCCAAAAACATTCAGTACTTC. The encoded protein is CATSRELAKNIQYF.

In DNA form, the CDR3 reads TGCAGTGCCCTACCTAGGGAAGGGGGGTTACACGAGCAGTACTTC. Translating it yields CSALPREGGLHEQYF. This rearrangement joins TRBV20-1 to TRBJ2-7, with D perhaps assigned TRBD1 or TRBD2 (6 bases each). The length of the CDR3 is 15 residues. CDR1 is DFQATT, CDR2 SNEGSKA, per germline (reference sequence). Trimming left V 6 bases short and J 5 bases short, with 23 bases between.

The chain joins TRBV28 to TRBJ2-5; possible D gene TRBD2, 5 bases. Trimming shortened V by 5 bases and J by 11 bases, and 18 bases separated the two germline ends. The CDR3 is 13 amino acids. CDR1 MDHEN and CDR2 SYDVKM come from the germline V gene. The CDR3 bases are TGTGCCAGCAGTGGGGAGTTTGGTTATGAGCAGTACTTC. This sequence encodes CASSGEFGYEQYF.

The sample holds a few counts of this clonotype. A read error may explain this, as a much larger clone is one base away. The chain employs TRBV11-2 and TRBJ2-1; 15 bases match TRBD2. Gene TRBJ2-7 matches the end of the DNA better, so the J call may be wrong. Germline V gene data show CDR1 as SGHAT and CDR2 as FQNNGV. There are 18 residues in the CDR3. The CDR3 nucleotides read TGTGCCAGCAGCGCGGGGGGGGGACTAGCGGGAGGTTACAATGAGCAGTACTTC. This sequence encodes CASSAGGGLAGGYNEQYF.

This clonotype has only one observation. A much more abundant neighbour one base away suggests this may be a read error. V usage is TRBV20-1 and J usage is TRBJ2-1; TRBD2 matches at 13 bases. This CDR3 is 15 amino acids long. J gave up 9 bases and V 0 bases, and 5 bases lay outside the gene matches. From germline, CDR1 is DFQATT and CDR2 SNEGSKA (reference sequence). CDR3 residues: CSARESGLAGCEQFF. The CDR3 DNA reads TGCAGTGCTAGAGAATCGGGACTAGCGGGATGTGAGCAGTTCTTC.

This chain joins TRBV15 and TRBJ2-7, with 15 bases that match TRBD2. Germline CDR1 LNHNV, CDR2 YYDKDF (reference sequence). The CDR3 totals 16 residues. Trimming removed 3 bases from V and 2 bases from J; junction bases left unmatched: 2. This CDR3 is CATSSGLAGGPYEQYF. CDR3 in DNA: TGTGCCACCAGCAGCGGACTAGCGGGAGGGCCCTACGAGCAGTACTTC.